This T cell receptor beta chain was identified during a study of T cell changes during pregnancy in multiple sclerosis. The CDR3 spans 15 residues. With 2 bases removed from V and 0 bases from J, the gap between germline ends came to 11 bases. Germline-derived CDR1 and CDR2 are LNHDA and SQIVND (reference sequence). Method: immunoSEQ multiplex PCR; TCRdb's copy keeps in-frame clones and lacks some. The table lists approximately 88,000 clones, about 93% of them singletons. Source: peripheral blood, taken in the third trimester of pregnancy. The receptor was derived from a female donor with multiple sclerosis, enrolled in a pregnancy study. The V gene is TRBV19, the J gene TRBJ2-7; D possibly corresponds to TRBD2 (6 bases). CDR3 in amino acids: CASSIITSSSYEQYF. The CDR3 DNA sequence: TGTGCCAGTAGTATAATAACTAGCAGCTCCTACGAGCAGTACTTC.